Detailed here is one TCR beta chain. This sample was taken from a study of blood T cell repertoires in COVID-19. Across the whole study: PBMCs, B-cell-depleted T cells, or T cells provided the cDNA or gDNA that made up the material.

Germline CDR1 MNHNY, CDR2 SVGAGI (reference sequence). Trimming pared 0 bases from V and 4 bases from J, leaving 9 bases between. The CDR3 extends over 14 amino acids. Source study methods: Researchers report that nucleated cell counts were estimated from reference gene primer amplification. The data were produced by immunoSEQ multiplex PCR, yet TCRdb's version contains in-frame clones alone and is incomplete. V, J and clone size are taken as reported in that table, and D and trimming were inferred from the DNA itself. The data show about 230,000 clones, with 70% to 90% seen just once and about 2.3% held by the top ten. The age range of participants was about 18 to 90 years, with residence in approximately 25 US areas. Cohort assignment relied on participant-reported clinical history.

The sequence was collected from a woman aged 40 to 49 with acute COVID-19. The rearrangement uses TRBV6-6 and TRBJ1-2; D gene ambiguous. Specimen: PBMCs or T cells enriched from blood (not recorded which). CDR3 DNA: TGTGCCAGCAGTTACTCGATTAACTCCTATGGCTACACCTTC. It yields the protein CASSYSINSYGYTF.